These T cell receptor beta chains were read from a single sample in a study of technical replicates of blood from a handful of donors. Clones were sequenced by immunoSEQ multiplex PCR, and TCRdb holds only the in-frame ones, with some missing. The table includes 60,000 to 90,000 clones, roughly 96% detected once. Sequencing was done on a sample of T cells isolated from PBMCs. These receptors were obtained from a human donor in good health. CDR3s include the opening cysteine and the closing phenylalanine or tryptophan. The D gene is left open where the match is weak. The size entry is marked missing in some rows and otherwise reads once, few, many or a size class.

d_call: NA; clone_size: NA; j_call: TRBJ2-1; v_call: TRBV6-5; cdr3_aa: CATVYGQGSYNEQFF; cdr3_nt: TGTGCCACTGTGTACGGGCAGGGATCCTACAATGAGCAGTTCTTC
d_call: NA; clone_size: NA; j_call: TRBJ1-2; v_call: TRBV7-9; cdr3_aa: CASSLDNPGIDGYTF; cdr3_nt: TGTGCCAGCAGCTTAGATAACCCAGGGATAGATGGCTACACCTTC
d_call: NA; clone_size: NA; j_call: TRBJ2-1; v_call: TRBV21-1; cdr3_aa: CASSKDRGRGLAGDNEQFF; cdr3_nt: TGTGCCAGCAGCAAAGACAGGGGGCGCGGACTAGCGGGAGACAATGAGCAGTTCTTC
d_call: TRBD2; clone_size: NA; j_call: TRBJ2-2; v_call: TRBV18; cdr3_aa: CASSPPSGRVTGELFF; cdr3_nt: TGTGCCAGCTCACCCCCTAGCGGGAGGGTGACCGGGGAGCTGTTTTTT
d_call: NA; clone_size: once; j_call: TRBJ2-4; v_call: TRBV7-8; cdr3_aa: CASSLIRVGLAKNIQYF; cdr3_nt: TGTGCCAGCAGCTTAATTCGCGTCGGACTAGCCAAAAACATTCAGTACTTC
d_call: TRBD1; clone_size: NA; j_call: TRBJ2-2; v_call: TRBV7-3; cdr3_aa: CASRSTGTGELFF; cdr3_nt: TGTGCCAGCAGGTCGACAGGGACCGGGGAGCTGTTTTTT
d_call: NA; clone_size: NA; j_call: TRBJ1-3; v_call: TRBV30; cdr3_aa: CAWRTGLWNTIYF; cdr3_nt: TGTGCCTGGAGGACAGGACTCTGGAACACCATATATTTT
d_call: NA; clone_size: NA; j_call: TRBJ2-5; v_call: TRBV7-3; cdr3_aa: CASSPTGSGPGETQYF; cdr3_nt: TGTGCCAGCAGCCCAACAGGTAGCGGTCCTGGGGAGACCCAGTACTTC
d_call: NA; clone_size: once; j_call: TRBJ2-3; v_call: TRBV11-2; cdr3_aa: CASSSRAEGTDTQYF; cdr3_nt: TGTGCCAGCAGCTCCCGGGCCGAGGGTACAGATACGCAGTATTTT
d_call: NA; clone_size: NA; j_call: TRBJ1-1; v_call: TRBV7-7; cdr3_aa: CASSFRVRWNTEAFF; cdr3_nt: TGTGCTAGCAGCTTTCGGGTCCGGTGGAACACTGAAGCTTTCTTT
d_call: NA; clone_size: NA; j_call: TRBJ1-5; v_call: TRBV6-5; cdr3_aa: CASSLDGTSSNQPQHF; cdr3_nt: TGTGCCAGCAGTTTAGACGGGACATCTAGCAATCAGCCCCAGCATTTT
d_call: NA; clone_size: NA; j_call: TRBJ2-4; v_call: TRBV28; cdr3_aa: CASSWGWGEAKNIQYF; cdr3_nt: TGTGCCAGCAGTTGGGGGTGGGGGGAAGCCAAAAACATTCAGTACTTC
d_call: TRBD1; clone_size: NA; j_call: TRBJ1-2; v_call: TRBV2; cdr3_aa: CASRQDRSNYGYTF; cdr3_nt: TGTGCCAGCAGACAGGACAGGTCCAACTATGGCTACACCTTC
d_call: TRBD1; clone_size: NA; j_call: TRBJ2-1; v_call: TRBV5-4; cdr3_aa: CASSTRDRVGDEQFF; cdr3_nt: TGTGCCAGCAGCACCCGGGACAGGGTTGGCGATGAGCAGTTCTTC
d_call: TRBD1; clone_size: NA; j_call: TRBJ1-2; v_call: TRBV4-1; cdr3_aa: CASSQDRGTVRDYGYTF; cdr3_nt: TGCGCCAGCAGCCAAGACAGGGGGACAGTTAGAGACTATGGCTACACCTTC